A single T cell receptor beta chain is shown here with its context. These data originate in a study of blood T cell repertoires in COVID-19. As for the study in general: Collection of acute and convalescent COVID-19 samples took place in the United States, Italy and Spain. In each case, the material was cDNA or gDNA derived from T cells, B-cell-depleted T cells, or PBMCs.

In the source study's methods: The assay estimated nucleated cells by amplifying reference gene primers. The protocol was immunoSEQ multiplex PCR, while the TCRdb copy is restricted to in-frame clones and leaves out a portion. The V and J calls and clone size come from that table; D and trimming were worked out from the DNA. The top ten clones hold about 11% of a sample with over 75,000 clones, 79% of them seen once. J lost 9 bases, V lost 7 bases, and 9 bases had no gene match. Germline values: CDR1 SGHAT, CDR2 FQDESV (reference sequence). This CDR3 spans 16 amino acids. V is TRBV11-1 and J is TRBJ2-1, with 16 bases matching TRBD2. The sample taken for sequencing was peripheral blood. The sequence came from a man in his 70s with acute or convalescent COVID-19. DNA of the CDR3: TGTGCCAGCAAGAGTACGGGACTAGCGGGGGGGCTTGAGCAGTTCTTC. This codes for CASKSTGLAGGLEQFF. Full variable domain (rest looked up from reference TRBV11-1 and TRBJ2-1): EAEVAQSPRYKITEKSQAVAFWCDPISGHATLYWYRQILGQGPELLVQFQDESVVDDSQLPKDRFSAERLKGVDSTLKIQPAELGDSAMYLCASKSTGLAGGLEQFFGPGTRLTVL.